The 19 T cell receptor beta chains below were found in one sample sequenced in a study of cytomegalovirus exposure and HLA in healthy donors. PCR involved 60 Vbeta and 13 Jbeta primers. Libraries were prepared by immunoSEQ multiplex PCR; TCRdb keeps only in-frame clonotypes and omits some of them. The sample carries roughly 250,000 clones, about 83% recorded once. The sample was PBMCs. These receptors came from a woman aged 40 to 50 in good health and CMV-seropositive.

V gene TRBV5-6 combines with J gene TRBJ2-7; D is perhaps TRBD2 (5 bases). V was clipped by 0 bases and J by 7 bases, with 14 bases between them. The CDR3 contains 14 residues. From germline, CDR1 is SGHDT and CDR2 YYEEEE. In nucleotides, the CDR3 is TGTGCCAGCAGCTTGGGGCTAGCCCCCGGGGAGCAGTACTTC. This sequence encodes CASSLGLAPGEQYF.

This sequence joins TRBV6-5 and TRBJ2-3, with TRBD1 matching over 10 bases. The germline CDR1 and CDR2 sequences are MNHEY and SVGAGI. Losses at the gene ends were 2 bases for V and 1 base for J; bases not matched to a gene: 0. This CDR3 is built from 15 residues. The DNA for the CDR3 is TGTGCCAGCAGTTACGGACAGGGGGGCACAGATACGCAGTATTTT. This codes for CASSYGQGGTDTQYF.

The chain couples TRBV28 to TRBJ2-7; TRBD2 is a possible D gene (7 bases). Between the trimmed V and J ends, which lost 6 bases and 3 bases, there was a span of 18 bases. There are 15 residues in the CDR3. Germline-derived CDR1 and CDR2 are MDHEN and SYDVKM. CDR3: CASRVQGGAGYEQYF. The CDR3 coding sequence is TGTGCCAGCAGGGTACAGGGAGGGGCTGGCTACGAGCAGTACTTC.

The chain couples TRBV14 to TRBJ2-4; maybe TRBD1 (6 bases). The CDR3 spans 13 residues. V lost 3 bases to trimming and J lost 9 bases, with 12 bases between them. CDR1 is SGHDN, CDR2 FVKESK, per germline. This CDR3 is CASSHELGGIQYF. CDR3 nucleotide sequence: TGTGCCAGCAGCCATGAGTTAGGGGGCATTCAGTACTTC. Filled out from reference TRBV14 and TRBJ2-4, the complete variable domain reads EAGVTQFPSHSVIEKGQTVTLRCDPISGHDNLYWYRRVMGKEIKFLLHFVKESKQDESGMPNNRFLAERTGGTYSTLKVQPAELEDSGVYFCASSHELGGIQYFGAGTRLSVL.

This clone is a singleton in its sample. This sequence joins TRBV11-3 and TRBJ2-2; the D gene is possibly TRBD2 (6 bases). V lost 4 bases and J 6 bases, leaving 15 bases between the germline ends. The CDR3 length is 15 residues. CDR1 and CDR2 (germline): SGHNT, YENEEA. In nucleotides, the CDR3 is TGTGCCAGCAGCTCTCGGACTAATTATGCCGGGGAGCTGTTTTTT. This translates into CASSSRTNYAGELFF.

The rearrangement links TRBV10-3 to TRBJ2-2; TRBD1 matches at 11 bases. CDR3 size: 16 residues. V lost 6 bases to trimming and J lost 6 bases; unmatched junction nucleotides: 9. Germline CDR1 and CDR2: ENHRY and SYGVKD. In DNA form, the CDR3 reads TGTGCCATCAGCGCCGGGACAGGGGGATTTTCCGGGGAGCTGTTTTTT. Translation gives CAISAGTGGFSGELFF.

The rearrangement links TRBV4-2 to TRBJ2-7; D is possibly TRBD1 (5 bases). The V gene lost 3 bases and the J gene lost 2 bases, with 17 bases spanning the gap. Looked up from germline, CDR1 is LGHNA and CDR2 is YNFKEQ. The CDR3 runs 16 residues. CDR3 region: CASSHEGGAGTYEQYF. Written as DNA, the CDR3 is TGTGCCAGCAGCCATGAAGGTGGGGCAGGGACCTACGAGCAGTACTTC.

The CDR3 DNA follows: TGCGCCACGAGGTCGGATGTGGCCAACACCGGGGAGCTGTTTTTT. This encodes CATRSDVANTGELFF. V gene TRBV5-1 combines with J gene TRBJ2-2; D is uncertain. CDR1 is SGHRS, CDR2 YFSETQ, per germline. Trimming removed 9 bases at V and 2 bases at J, with 17 bases between. The CDR3 loop spans 15 amino acids.

This clone appeared once. V gene TRBV6-5 combines with J gene TRBJ1-4; TRBD1 aligns across 8 bases. The CDR3 is 14 residues long. Losses at the gene ends were 6 bases for V and 7 bases for J; bases not matched to a gene: 7. Per germline, CDR1 MNHEY and CDR2 SVGAGI. CDR3 region: CASRRQGLGEKLFF. In nucleotides, the CDR3 is TGTGCCAGCAGGAGACAGGGGTTGGGTGAAAAACTGTTTTTT.

The chain joins TRBV14 to TRBJ2-3, with 9 bases matching TRBD2. This CDR3 region has 15 residues. V dropped 0 bases and J dropped 3; count of bases not matched to a gene: 1. Germline V gene data show CDR1 as SGHDN and CDR2 as FVKESK. The CDR3 DNA reads TGTGCCAGCAGCCAAGAAGGACTAGCGACAGATACGCAGTATTTT. Residues: CASSQEGLATDTQYF.

This clone was found once. This CDR3 reads CASSSGQVDNEKLFF. In DNA, the CDR3 is TGCGCCAGCAGCTCGGGACAGGTAGATAATGAAAAACTGTTTTTT. The chain joins TRBV5-1 to TRBJ1-4; 8 bases are a match to TRBD1. Trimming removed 3 bases from V and 4 bases from J; junction bases left unmatched: 5. Germline V gene data show CDR1 as SGHRS and CDR2 as YFSETQ. The CDR3 sequence is 15 residues long.

This sequence joins TRBV30 and TRBJ1-5; TRBD1 might be the D (5 bases). Trimming pared 3 bases from V and 4 bases from J, leaving 19 bases between. The CDR3 has 16 residues. Germline V gene lookup returns CDR1 GTSNPN and CDR2 SVGIG (reference sequence). CDR3 bases: TGTGCCTGGAGGCCAAGCGGGACGGCGACAAATCAGCCCCAGCATTTT. Translation gives CAWRPSGTATNQPQHF. The full variable domain, completed using reference TRBV30 and TRBJ1-5, is SQTIHQWPATLVQPVGSPLSLECTVEGTSNPNLYWYRQAAGRGLQLLFYSVGIGQISSEVPQNLSASRPQDRQFILSSKKLLLSDSGFYLCAWRPSGTATNQPQHFGDGTRLSIL.

This clone was seen once. The chain links TRBV4-3 to TRBJ1-2; 8 positions match TRBD1. Per germline, CDR1 LGHNA and CDR2 YSLEER. V lost 5 bases and J lost 4; bases outside the gene matches: 6. This CDR3 has 14 residues. The CDR3 loop is CASSAGGAGYGYTF. In DNA, the CDR3 is TGCGCCAGCAGCGCAGGGGGCGCCGGCTATGGCTACACCTTC.

DNA of the CDR3: TGTGCCAGCAGCCTAAAATGGCCGAATCAGCCCCAGCATTTT. This translates into CASSLKWPNQPQHF. The rearrangement joins TRBV7-3 to TRBJ1-5; the D is unclear. From germline, CDR1 is SGHTA and CDR2 FQGTGA. V shed 5 bases and J shed 4 bases, with 12 bases lying between them. This CDR3 region has 14 residues. Full variable domain (missing parts from reference TRBV7-3 and TRBJ1-5): GAGVSQTPSNKVTEKGKYVELRCDPISGHTALYWYRQSLGQGPEFLIYFQGTGAADDSGLPNDRFFAVRPEGSVSTLKIQRTERGDSAVYLCASSLKWPNQPQHFGDGTRLSIL.

The gene calls are TRBV11-2 and TRBJ2-7; 8 bases align to TRBD1. Per the germline V gene, CDR1 is SGHAT and CDR2 is FQNNGV. The CDR3 covers 13 residues. V dropped 5 bases and J dropped 3; count of bases not matched to a gene: 3. CDR3: CASSNGQGYEQYF. CDR3 bases: TGTGCCAGCAGCAACGGACAGGGCTACGAGCAGTACTTC.

The CDR3 spells CASSFQGANTGELFF. DNA for the CDR3: TGTGCCAGCAGTTTCCAGGGGGCGAACACCGGGGAGCTGTTTTTT. The gene calls are TRBV2 and TRBJ2-2, with 7 bases lining up with TRBD1. With V trimmed by 5 bases and J by 0 bases, 3 bases remained unmatched. The length of the CDR3 is 15 residues. Germline V CDR1 and CDR2: SNHLY, FYNNEI.

The rearrangement links TRBV21-1 to TRBJ2-7; the table's D call of TRBD2 was not tested on the DNA. TRBV21-1 is marked as a pseudogene. The length of the CDR3 is 13 residues. The CDR3 reads CASSKLESCEQYF. The DNA for the CDR3 is TGTGCCAGCAGCAAATTGGAGAGTTGTGAGCAGTACTTC.

This chain links TRBV9 with TRBJ1-4, with TRBD1 identical over 7 bases. After removal of 3 bases from V and 8 bases from J, the junction contained 7 bases not matched to a gene. The CDR3 contains 14 residues. From germline, CDR1 is SGDLS and CDR2 YYNGEE. CDR3 DNA sequence: TGTGCCAGCAGCGACCGGACAGGCGGCGAAAAACTGTTTTTT. Encoded protein: CASSDRTGGEKLFF.

The rearrangement joins TRBV9 to TRBJ2-5; D is undetermined. V lost 0 bases and J 5 bases, leaving 11 bases between the germline ends. This CDR3 is 14 amino acids long. Germline CDR1 reads SGDLS; CDR2 reads YYNGEE. CDR3 nucleotide sequence: TGTGCCAGCAGCGTAGGCCTCTCGAGGGAGACCCAGTACTTC. Its translation: CASSVGLSRETQYF.